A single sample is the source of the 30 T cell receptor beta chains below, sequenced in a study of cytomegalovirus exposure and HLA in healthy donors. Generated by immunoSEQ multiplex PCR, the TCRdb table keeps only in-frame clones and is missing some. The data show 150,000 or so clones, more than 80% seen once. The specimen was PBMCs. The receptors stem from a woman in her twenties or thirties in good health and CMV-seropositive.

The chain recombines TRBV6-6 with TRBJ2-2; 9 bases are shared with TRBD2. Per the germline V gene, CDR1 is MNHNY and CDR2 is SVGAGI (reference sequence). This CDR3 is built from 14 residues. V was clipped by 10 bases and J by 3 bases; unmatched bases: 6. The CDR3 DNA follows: TGTGCCACAAGACTAGCGGTCTACACCGGGGAGCTGTTTTTT. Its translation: CATRLAVYTGELFF.

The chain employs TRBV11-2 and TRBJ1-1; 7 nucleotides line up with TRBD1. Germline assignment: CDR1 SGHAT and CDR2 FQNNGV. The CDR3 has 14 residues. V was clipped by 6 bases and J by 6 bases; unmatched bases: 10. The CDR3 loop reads CASSSRDRTSEAFF. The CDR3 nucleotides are TGTGCCAGCAGTTCCCGGGACAGAACCTCTGAAGCTTTCTTT.

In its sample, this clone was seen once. The CDR3 DNA follows: TGCGCCAGCAGCTTGTATCCTAGCGGCCAAGAGACCCAGTACTTC. Protein: CASSLYPSGQETQYF. This chain links TRBV5-1 with TRBJ2-5; TRBD2 matches at 7 bases. There are 15 residues in the CDR3. V trimming: 1 base; J trimming: 1 base; junction bases outside the gene matches: 4. From germline, CDR1 is SGHRS and CDR2 YFSETQ.

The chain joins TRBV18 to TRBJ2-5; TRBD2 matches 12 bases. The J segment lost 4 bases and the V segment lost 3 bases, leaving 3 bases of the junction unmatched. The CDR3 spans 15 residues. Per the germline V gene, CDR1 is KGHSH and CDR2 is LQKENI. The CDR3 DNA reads TGTGCCAGCTCACCTAAGGGACTAGCGGGAGAGACCCAGTACTTC. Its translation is CASSPKGLAGETQYF.

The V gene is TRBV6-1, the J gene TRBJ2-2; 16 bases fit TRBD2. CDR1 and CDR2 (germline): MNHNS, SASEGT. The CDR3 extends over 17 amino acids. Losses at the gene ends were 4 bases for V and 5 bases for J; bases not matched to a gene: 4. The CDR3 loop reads CASSAGLAGGPTGELFF. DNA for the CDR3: TGTGCCAGCAGTGCGGGACTAGCGGGAGGGCCTACCGGGGAGCTGTTTTTT.

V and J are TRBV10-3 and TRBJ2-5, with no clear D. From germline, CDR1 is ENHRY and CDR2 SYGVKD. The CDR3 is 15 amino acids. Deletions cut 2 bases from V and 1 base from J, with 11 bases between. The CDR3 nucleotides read TGTGCCATCAGTGAGGCGGCGGCAGCCCAAGAGACCCAGTACTTC. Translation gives CAISEAAAAQETQYF.

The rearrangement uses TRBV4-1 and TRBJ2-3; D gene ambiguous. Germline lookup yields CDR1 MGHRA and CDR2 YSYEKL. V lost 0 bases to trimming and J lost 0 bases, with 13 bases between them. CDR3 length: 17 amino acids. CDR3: CASSQDLRRISTDTQYF. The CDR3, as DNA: TGCGCCAGCAGCCAAGACCTCCGGCGGATAAGCACAGATACGCAGTATTTT.

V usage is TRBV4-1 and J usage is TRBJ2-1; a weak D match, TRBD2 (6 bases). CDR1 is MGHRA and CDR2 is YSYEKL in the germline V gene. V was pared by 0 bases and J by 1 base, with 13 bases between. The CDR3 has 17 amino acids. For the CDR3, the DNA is TGCGCCAGCAGCCAAGATGAGGCGGGGAGGTCCTACAATGAGCAGTTCTTC. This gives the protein CASSQDEAGRSYNEQFF.

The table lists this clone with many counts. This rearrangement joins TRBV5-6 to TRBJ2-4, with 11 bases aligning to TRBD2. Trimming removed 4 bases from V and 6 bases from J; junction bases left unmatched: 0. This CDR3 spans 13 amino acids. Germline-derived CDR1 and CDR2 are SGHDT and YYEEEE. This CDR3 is CASSLAGGNIQYF. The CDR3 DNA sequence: TGTGCCAGCAGCCTAGCGGGGGGAAACATTCAGTACTTC. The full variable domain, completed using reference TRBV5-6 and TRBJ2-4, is DAGVTQSPTHLIKTRGQQVTLRCSPKSGHDTVSWYQQALGQGPQFIFQYYEEEERQRGNFPDRFSGHQFPNYSSELNVNALLLGDSALYLCASSLAGGNIQYFGAGTRLSVL.

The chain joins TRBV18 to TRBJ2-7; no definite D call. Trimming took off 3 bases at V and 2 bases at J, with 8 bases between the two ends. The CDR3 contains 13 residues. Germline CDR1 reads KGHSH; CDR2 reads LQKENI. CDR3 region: CASSPNTPYEQYF. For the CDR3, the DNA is TGTGCCAGCTCACCGAACACCCCCTACGAGCAGTACTTC.

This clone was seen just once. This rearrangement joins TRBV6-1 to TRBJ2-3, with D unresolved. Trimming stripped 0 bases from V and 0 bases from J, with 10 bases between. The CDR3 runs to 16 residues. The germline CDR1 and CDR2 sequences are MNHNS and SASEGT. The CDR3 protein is CASSEAPGPSTDTQYF. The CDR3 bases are TGTGCCAGCAGTGAAGCACCGGGTCCTAGCACAGATACGCAGTATTTT.

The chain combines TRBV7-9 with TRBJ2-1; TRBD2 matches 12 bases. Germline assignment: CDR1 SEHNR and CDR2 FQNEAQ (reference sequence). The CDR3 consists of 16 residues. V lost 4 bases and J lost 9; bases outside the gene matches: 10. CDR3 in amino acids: CASSYWLASGGAEQFF. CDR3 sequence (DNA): TGTGCCAGCAGCTACTGGCTGGCTAGCGGGGGGGCTGAGCAGTTCTTC.

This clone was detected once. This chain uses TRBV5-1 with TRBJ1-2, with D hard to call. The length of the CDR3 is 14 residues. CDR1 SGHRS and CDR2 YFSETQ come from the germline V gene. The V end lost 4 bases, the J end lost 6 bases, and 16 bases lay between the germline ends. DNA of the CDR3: TGCGCCAGCAGCCTGGACTCCCCGATTGATGGCTACACCTTC. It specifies CASSLDSPIDGYTF.

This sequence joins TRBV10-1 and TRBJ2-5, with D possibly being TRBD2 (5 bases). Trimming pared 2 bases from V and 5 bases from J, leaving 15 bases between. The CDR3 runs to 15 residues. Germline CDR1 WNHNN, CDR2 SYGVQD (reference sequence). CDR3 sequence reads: CASSETGSGSETQYF. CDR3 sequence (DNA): TGCGCCAGCAGTGAGACGGGAAGCGGCAGCGAGACCCAGTACTTC.

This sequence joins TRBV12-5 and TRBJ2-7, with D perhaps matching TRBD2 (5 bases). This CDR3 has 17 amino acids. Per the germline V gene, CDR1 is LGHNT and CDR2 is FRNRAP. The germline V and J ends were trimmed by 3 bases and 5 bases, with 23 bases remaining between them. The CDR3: CASGLPRWTGVIHEQYF. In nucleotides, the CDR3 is TGTGCTAGTGGTTTACCACGCTGGACCGGGGTGATCCACGAGCAGTACTTC.

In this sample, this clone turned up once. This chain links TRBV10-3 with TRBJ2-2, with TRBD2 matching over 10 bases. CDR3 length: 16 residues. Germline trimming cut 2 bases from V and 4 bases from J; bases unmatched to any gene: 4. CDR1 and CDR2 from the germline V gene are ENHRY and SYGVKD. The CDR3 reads CAISERSGGVTGELFF. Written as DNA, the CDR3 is TGTGCCATCAGTGAGCGCAGCGGGGGGGTCACCGGGGAGCTGTTTTTT.

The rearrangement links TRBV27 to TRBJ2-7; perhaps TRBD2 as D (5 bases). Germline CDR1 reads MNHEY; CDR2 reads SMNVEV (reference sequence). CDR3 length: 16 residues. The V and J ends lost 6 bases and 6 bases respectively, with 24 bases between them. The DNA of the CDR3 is TGTGCCAGCAGCAGTGCCCTCCGGGGATTAAGCGGCGAGCAGTACTTC. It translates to CASSSALRGLSGEQYF.

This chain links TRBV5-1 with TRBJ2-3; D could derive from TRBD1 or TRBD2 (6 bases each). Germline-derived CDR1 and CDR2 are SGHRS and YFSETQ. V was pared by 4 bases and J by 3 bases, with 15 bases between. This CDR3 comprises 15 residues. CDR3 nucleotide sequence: TGCGCCAGCAGCCTGGGGGGCCCACCGACAGATACGCAGTATTTT. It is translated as CASSLGGPPTDTQYF.

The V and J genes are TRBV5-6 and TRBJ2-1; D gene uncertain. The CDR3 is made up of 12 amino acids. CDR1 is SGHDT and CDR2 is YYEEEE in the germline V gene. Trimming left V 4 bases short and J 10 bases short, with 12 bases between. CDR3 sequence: CASSPGSLEQFF. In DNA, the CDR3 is TGTGCCAGCAGCCCCGGGTCACTAGAGCAGTTCTTC.

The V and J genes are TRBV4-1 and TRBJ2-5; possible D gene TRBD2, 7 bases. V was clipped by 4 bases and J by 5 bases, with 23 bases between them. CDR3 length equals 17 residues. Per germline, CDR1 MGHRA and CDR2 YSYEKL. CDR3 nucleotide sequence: TGCGCCAGCAGCCGGACCCATGGGGGGGCTTTAGAGGAGACCCAGTACTTC. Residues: CASSRTHGGALEETQYF.

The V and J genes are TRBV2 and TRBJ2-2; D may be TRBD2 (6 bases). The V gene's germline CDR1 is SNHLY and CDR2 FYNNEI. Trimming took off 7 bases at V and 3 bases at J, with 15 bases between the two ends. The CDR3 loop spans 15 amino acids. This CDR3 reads CASKIEGGDTGELFF. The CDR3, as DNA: TGTGCCAGCAAGATCGAGGGAGGCGACACCGGGGAGCTGTTTTTT. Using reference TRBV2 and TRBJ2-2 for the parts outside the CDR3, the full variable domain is EPEVTQTPSHQVTQMGQEVILRCVPISNHLYFYWYRQILGQKVEFLVSFYNNEISEKSEIFDDQFSVERPDGSNFTLKIRSTKLEDSAMYFCASKIEGGDTGELFFGEGSRLTVL.

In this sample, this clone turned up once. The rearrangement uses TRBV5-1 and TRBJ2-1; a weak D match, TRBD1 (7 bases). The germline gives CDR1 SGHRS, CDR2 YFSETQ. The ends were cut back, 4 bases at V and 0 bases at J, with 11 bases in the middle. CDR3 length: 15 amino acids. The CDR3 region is CASSLRDSSYNEQFF. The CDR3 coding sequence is TGCGCCAGCAGCCTGCGGGACAGCTCCTACAATGAGCAGTTCTTC.

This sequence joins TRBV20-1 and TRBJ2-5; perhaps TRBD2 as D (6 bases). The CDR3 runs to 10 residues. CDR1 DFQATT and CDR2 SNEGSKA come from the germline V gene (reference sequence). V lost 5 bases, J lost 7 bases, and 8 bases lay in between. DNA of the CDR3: TGCAGTGCTTTTAGCGGGACCCAGTACTTC. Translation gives CSAFSGTQYF.

For the CDR3, the DNA is TGTGCCAGCAGGTTGATCGGGGGATCGGGCAAAAACATTCAGTACTTC. Encoded protein: CASRLIGGSGKNIQYF. The rearrangement links TRBV7-2 to TRBJ2-4; possibly TRBD2 for D (6 bases). With 6 bases removed from V and 3 bases from J, the gap between germline ends came to 18 bases. The CDR3 runs to 16 residues. Germline CDR1 is SGHTA and CDR2 is FQGNSA.

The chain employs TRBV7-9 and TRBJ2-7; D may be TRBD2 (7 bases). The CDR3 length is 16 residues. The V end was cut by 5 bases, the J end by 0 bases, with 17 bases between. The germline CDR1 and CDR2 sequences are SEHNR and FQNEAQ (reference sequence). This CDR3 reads CASSPVLGGRSYEQYF. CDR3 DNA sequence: TGTGCCAGCAGCCCCGTGTTGGGGGGGCGCTCCTACGAGCAGTACTTC.

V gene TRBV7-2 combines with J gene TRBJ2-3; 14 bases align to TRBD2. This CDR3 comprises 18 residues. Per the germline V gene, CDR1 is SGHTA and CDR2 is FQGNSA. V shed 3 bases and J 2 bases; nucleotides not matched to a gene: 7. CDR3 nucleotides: TGTGCCAGCAGCTTTGTGGGGACTAGCGGGGGTCCCACAGATACGCAGTATTTT. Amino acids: CASSFVGTSGGPTDTQYF.

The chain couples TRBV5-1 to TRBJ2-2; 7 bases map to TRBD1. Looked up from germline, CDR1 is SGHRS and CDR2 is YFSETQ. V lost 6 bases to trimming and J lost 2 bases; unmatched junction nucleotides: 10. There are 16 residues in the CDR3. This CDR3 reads CASKDSGTVNTGELFF. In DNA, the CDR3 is TGCGCCAGCAAGGACTCCGGGACAGTTAACACCGGGGAGCTGTTTTTT.

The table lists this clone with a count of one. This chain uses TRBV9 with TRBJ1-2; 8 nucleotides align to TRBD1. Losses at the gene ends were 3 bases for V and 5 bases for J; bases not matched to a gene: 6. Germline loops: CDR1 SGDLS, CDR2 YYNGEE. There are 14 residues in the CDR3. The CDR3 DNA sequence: TGTGCCAGCAGCGCTTATGGGACAGGATATGGCTACACCTTC. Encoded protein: CASSAYGTGYGYTF.

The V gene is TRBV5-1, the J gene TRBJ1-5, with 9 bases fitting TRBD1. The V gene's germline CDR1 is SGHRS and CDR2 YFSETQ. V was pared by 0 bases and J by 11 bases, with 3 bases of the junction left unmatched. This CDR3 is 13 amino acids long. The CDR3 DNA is TGCGCCAGCAGCTTGGTGGGACAGGGTGCCCAGCATTTT. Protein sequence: CASSLVGQGAQHF.

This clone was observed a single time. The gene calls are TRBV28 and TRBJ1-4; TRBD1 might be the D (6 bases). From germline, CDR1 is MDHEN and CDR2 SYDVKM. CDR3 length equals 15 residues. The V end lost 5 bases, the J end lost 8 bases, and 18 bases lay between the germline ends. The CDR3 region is CASSPVAGVREKLFF. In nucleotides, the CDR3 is TGTGCCAGCAGTCCCGTGGCAGGGGTCCGAGAAAAACTGTTTTTT.